The 3 T cell receptor beta chains reported below all come from one sample, sequenced in a study of blood T cell repertoires in COVID-19. Libraries were prepared by immunoSEQ multiplex PCR; TCRdb keeps only in-frame clonotypes and omits some of them. The top ten clones hold roughly 1.2% of a sample with around 160,000 clones, 88% of them seen once. Sequenced material: PBMCs or T cells enriched from blood (not recorded which). The receptors were sampled from a woman in her twenties or thirties with acute COVID-19.

The rearrangement joins TRBV7-2 to TRBJ1-2; unclear D gene. The CDR3 is 15 residues long. Germline CDR1 SGHTA, CDR2 FQGNSA. Trimming took 1 base from V and 0 from J, leaving 9 bases between them. The DNA for the CDR3 is TGTGCCAGCAGCTTAGTCCGTGCGGCTAACTATGGCTACACCTTC. Translating gives CASSLVRAANYGYTF.

The chain recombines TRBV24-1 with TRBJ2-1; D perhaps matches TRBD1 (5 bases). Germline-derived CDR1 and CDR2 are KGHDR and SFDVKD. The CDR3 contains 16 residues. Between the trimmed V and J ends, which lost 4 bases and 0 bases, there was a span of 12 bases. In nucleotides, the CDR3 is TGTGCCACCAGTGAGGGGCCCTCGAGCTCCTACAATGAGCAGTTCTTC. As protein: CATSEGPSSSYNEQFF.

The chain recombines TRBV29-1 with TRBJ2-1; D ambiguous. Germline V gene lookup returns CDR1 SQVTM and CDR2 ANQGSEA. CDR3 length equals 11 residues. Trimming shortened V by 3 bases and J by 9 bases, and 9 bases separated the two germline ends. CDR3 DNA sequence: TGCAGCGTTGACTCTGTTCCTGAGCAGTTCTTC. Translated: CSVDSVPEQFF.